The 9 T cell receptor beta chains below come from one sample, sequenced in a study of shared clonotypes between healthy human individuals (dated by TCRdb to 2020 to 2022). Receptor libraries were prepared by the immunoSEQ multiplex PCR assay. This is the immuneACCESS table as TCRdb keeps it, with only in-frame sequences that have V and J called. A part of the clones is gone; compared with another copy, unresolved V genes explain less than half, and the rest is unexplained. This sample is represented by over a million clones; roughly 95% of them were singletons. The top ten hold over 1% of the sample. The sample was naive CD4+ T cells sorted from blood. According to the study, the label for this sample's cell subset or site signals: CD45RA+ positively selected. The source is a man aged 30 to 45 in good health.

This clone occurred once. Here the CDR3 reads CASSETGETSQPQHF. In DNA, the CDR3 is TGTGCCAGCAGTGAGACAGGGGAGACGAGTCAGCCCCAGCATTTT. The rearrangement uses TRBV6-6 and TRBJ1-5; 8 bases agree with TRBD1. The CDR3 has 15 amino acids. In germline, CDR1 is MNHNY, CDR2 SVGAGI (reference sequence). Trimming cost V 5 bases and J 6 bases; bases outside gene matches: 9.

The CDR3 DNA reads TGCGCCAGCAGCATGAGGACGGGTGAGACCCAGTACTTC. Residues: CASSMRTGETQYF. V gene TRBV5-1 combines with J gene TRBJ2-5; D unclear. The germline CDR1 and CDR2 sequences are SGHRS and YFSETQ. The CDR3 loop spans 13 amino acids. Trimming shortened V by 4 bases and J by 5 bases, and 12 bases separated the two germline ends.

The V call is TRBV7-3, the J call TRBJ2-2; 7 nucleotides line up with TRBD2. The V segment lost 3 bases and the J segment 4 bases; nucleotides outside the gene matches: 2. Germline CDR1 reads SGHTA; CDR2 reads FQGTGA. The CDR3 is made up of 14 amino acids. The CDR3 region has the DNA TGTGCCAGCAGCTTCGTAGCGGGCACCGGGGAGCTGTTTTTT. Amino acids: CASSFVAGTGELFF. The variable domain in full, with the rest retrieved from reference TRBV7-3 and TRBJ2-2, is GAGVSQTPSNKVTEKGKYVELRCDPISGHTALYWYRQSLGQGPEFLIYFQGTGAADDSGLPNDRFFAVRPEGSVSTLKIQRTERGDSAVYLCASSFVAGTGELFFGEGSRLTVL.

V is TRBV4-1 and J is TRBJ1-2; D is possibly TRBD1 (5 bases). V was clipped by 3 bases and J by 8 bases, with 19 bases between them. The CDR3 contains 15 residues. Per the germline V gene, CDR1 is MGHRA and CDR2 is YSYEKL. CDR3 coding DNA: TGCGCCAGCAGCCAGGCGACAGTCCAGCTTTTAGGCTACACCTTC. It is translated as CASSQATVQLLGYTF.

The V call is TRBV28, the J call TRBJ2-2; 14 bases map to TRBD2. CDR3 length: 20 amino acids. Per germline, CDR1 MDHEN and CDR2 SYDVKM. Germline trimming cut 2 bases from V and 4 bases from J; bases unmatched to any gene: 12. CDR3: CASSLRPGTSGSVGTGELFF. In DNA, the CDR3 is TGTGCCAGCAGTTTAAGACCCGGGACTAGCGGGAGCGTGGGCACCGGGGAGCTGTTTTTT.

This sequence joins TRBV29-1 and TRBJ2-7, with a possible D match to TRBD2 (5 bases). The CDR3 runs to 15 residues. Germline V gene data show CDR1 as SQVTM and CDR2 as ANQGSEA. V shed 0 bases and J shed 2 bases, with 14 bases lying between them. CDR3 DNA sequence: TGCAGCGTTGAAGAGTCGGGGTTTGGGACCTACGAGCAGTACTTC. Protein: CSVEESGFGTYEQYF.

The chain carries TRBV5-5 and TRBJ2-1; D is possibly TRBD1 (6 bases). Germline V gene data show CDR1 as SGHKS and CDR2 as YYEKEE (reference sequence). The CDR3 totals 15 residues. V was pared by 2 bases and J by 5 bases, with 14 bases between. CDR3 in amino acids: CASSFQGHVNNEQFF. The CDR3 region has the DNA TGTGCCAGCAGCTTCCAGGGGCACGTGAACAATGAGCAGTTCTTC.

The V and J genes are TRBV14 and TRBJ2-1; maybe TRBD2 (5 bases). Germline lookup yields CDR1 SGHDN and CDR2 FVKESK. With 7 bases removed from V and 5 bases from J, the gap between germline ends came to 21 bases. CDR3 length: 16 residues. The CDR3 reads CASTKGGLIHDNEQFF. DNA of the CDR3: TGTGCCAGCACCAAAGGAGGCCTAATCCACGACAATGAGCAGTTCTTC.

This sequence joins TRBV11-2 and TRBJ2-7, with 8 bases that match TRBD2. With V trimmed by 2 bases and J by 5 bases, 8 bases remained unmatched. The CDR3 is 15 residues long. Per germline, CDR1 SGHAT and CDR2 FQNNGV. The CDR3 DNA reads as TGTGCCAGCAGCTTAAGCAGCGGGAGTTTCAACGAGCAGTACTTC. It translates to CASSLSSGSFNEQYF.